Following are 20 T cell receptor beta chains from one sample sequenced in a study of blood T cells in healthy people across ages (dated by TCRdb to the mid-2010s). The library was produced with 5' RACE. Sequencing was performed on an Illumina HiSeq 2500. A second 7 to 11 cycle PCR used a sample-barcoded 5' primer and a J-beta primer mix. The public reads were quality trimmed at Q25 with fastp and then assembled into clones with MiXCR by TCRdb, keeping productive beta chains. Merged by CDR3 protein, the rows form single entries marked with the most common genes and DNA. The sample table lists about 570,000 distinct CDR3 sequences, 25% to 35% of them with a count of one. In total, the top ten clones hold under 4.5% of the sample. A further study also used this sample, focusing on T cells of mothers and their children.

The sequenced material came from blood. The receptors were sampled from a boy between 2 and 10 years old in good health.

This clonotype has just a few counts. The chain carries TRBV5-1 and TRBJ2-7; 7 nucleotides match TRBD2. The CDR3 runs to 15 residues. From germline, CDR1 is SGHRS and CDR2 YFSETQ. J gave up 3 bases and V 0 bases, and 6 bases lay outside the gene matches. The CDR3 region is CASSLAGEGDYEQYF. The CDR3 DNA is TGCGCCAGCAGCTTGGCGGGGGAGGGTGACTACGAGCAGTACTTC.

The J gene is TRBJ1-4, the V gene TRBV7-6; 10 bases line up with TRBD1. Germline CDR1 and CDR2: SGHVS and FNYEAQ. CDR3 length equals 16 residues. J was trimmed by 6 bases and V by 4 bases; bases with no gene match: 8. CDR3 in amino acids: CASSSLPGTGDEKLFF. The CDR3 DNA sequence: TGTGCCAGCAGCTCGCTTCCCGGGACAGGGGATGAAAAACTGTTTTTT.

The J gene is TRBJ1-2, the V gene TRBV29-1, with D possibly matching TRBD1 (5 bases). This CDR3 contains 14 residues. V was cut by 4 bases and J by 5 bases, with 17 bases left in between. CDR1 and CDR2 from the germline V gene are SQVTM and ANQGSEA. The CDR3 nucleotides read TGCAGCGTTGGTCCGGGACGGTCCCGTTATGGCTACACCTTC. As protein: CSVGPGRSRYGYTF.

The chain employs TRBV25-1 and TRBJ1-1; no firm D call. Trimming removed 3 bases from V and 6 bases from J, with 14 bases in between. The length of the CDR3 is 14 residues. Germline CDR1 MGHDK, CDR2 SYGVNS. As DNA, the CDR3 is TGTGCCAGCAGTGAGAGGGTAGGGTTCGCTGAAGCTTTCTTT. It codes for CASSERVGFAEAFF.

The genes are TRBV12-3 or TRBV12-4 and TRBJ1-2; tentative D call: TRBD1 (5 bases). There are 13 residues in the CDR3. The V and J ends lost 9 bases and 8 bases respectively, with 19 bases between them. In DNA, the CDR3 is TGTGCCAGGGGGCCTACGGGGAGCGAGGGCTACACCTTC. It codes for CARGPTGSEGYTF.

V is TRBV21-1 and J is TRBJ2-3; the tabulated D call, TRBD1, remains unverified against the DNA. TRBV21-1 corresponds to a pseudogene. This CDR3 contains 18 residues. In DNA, the CDR3 is TGTGCCAGCAGCAACCCGAACTCCGACAGGATAAGCACAGATACGCAGTATTTT. Translated, it gives CASSNPNSDRISTDTQYF.

This clonotype was counted at least ten times. The chain employs TRBV12-3 or TRBV12-4 and TRBJ2-5; maybe TRBD1 (5 bases). The germline V and J ends were trimmed by 0 bases and 2 bases, with 13 bases remaining between them. The CDR3 runs 16 residues. CDR3 nucleotides: TGTGCCAGCAGTTTAGCTCGGCCAGGGCCACAAGAGACCCAGTACTTC. It codes for CASSLARPGPQETQYF.

The chain joins TRBV5-1 to TRBJ2-1; 12 bases are shared with TRBD2. The CDR3 consists of 20 residues. Germline-derived CDR1 and CDR2 are SGHRS and YFSETQ. After removal of 0 bases from V and 0 bases from J, the junction contained 10 bases not matched to a gene. CDR3 amino acids: CASSLGATSGSWSSYNEQFF. The CDR3 coding sequence is TGCGCCAGCAGCTTGGGGGCGACTAGCGGGAGTTGGAGCTCCTACAATGAGCAGTTCTTC.

The chain links TRBV28 to TRBJ2-3; 11 bases map to TRBD2. The germline V gene encodes CDR1 MDHEN and CDR2 SYDVKM. V trimming: 7 bases; J trimming: 9 bases; junction bases outside the gene matches: 12. There are 15 residues in the CDR3. In DNA form, the CDR3 reads TGTGCCAGCACCTTACTAGCGGGGGCCGGAGGGACGCAGTATTTT. Translating it yields CASTLLAGAGGTQYF.

This chain connects TRBV12-3 or TRBV12-4 to TRBJ1-2; D gene uncertain. The CDR3 contains 11 residues. V was cut by 7 bases and J by 4 bases, with 7 bases left in between. Written as DNA, the CDR3 is TGTGCCAGCAAGAGAACCTATGGCTACACCTTC. Protein product: CASKRTYGYTF.

The V gene is TRBV7-8, the J gene TRBJ1-5; 12 bases are a match to TRBD1. V was clipped by 5 bases and J by 6 bases; unmatched bases: 5. The germline V gene encodes CDR1 SGHVS and CDR2 FQNEAQ. The CDR3 spans 15 residues. CDR3 DNA sequence: TGTGCCAGCAGCGAGGGGGACAGGGGGCTTCAGCCCCAGCATTTT. This encodes CASSEGDRGLQPQHF.

This chain connects TRBV20-1 to TRBJ2-5, with 9 bases matching TRBD2. The J call is doubtful: the DNA matches TRBJ2-7 better. The CDR3 contains 13 residues. CDR1 and CDR2 (germline): DFQATT, SNEGSKA (reference sequence). In nucleotides, the CDR3 is TGCAGTGCTAGTGGAGCGGGAGGCTACGAGCAGTACTTC. It is translated as CSASGAGGYEQYF.

The rearrangement links TRBV3-1 to TRBJ1-4; tentatively, D is TRBD1 (5 bases). The CDR3 covers 16 residues. The germline V and J ends were trimmed by 0 bases and 10 bases, with 18 bases remaining between them. Germline CDR1 is LGHDT and CDR2 is YNNKEL (reference sequence). The CDR3 DNA is TGTGCCAGCAGCCAAGAGACTCTAGGGGCTTGGGGAAAACTGTTTTTT. It yields the protein CASSQETLGAWGKLFF.

The CDR3 is CASSVEVGGAYEQYF. DNA of the CDR3: TGTGCCAGCAGCGTAGAGGTAGGGGGAGCCTACGAGCAGTACTTC. The chain joins TRBV9 to TRBJ2-5; a weak D match, TRBD1 (6 bases). The J call is uncertain, as TRBJ2-7 better fits the DNA end. CDR1 is SGDLS and CDR2 is YYNGEE in the germline V gene. CDR3 size: 15 residues.

The rearrangement joins TRBV7-6 to TRBJ2-5, with 8 bases matching TRBD1. This CDR3 spans 17 amino acids. Per germline, CDR1 SGHVS and CDR2 FNYEAQ. V lost 5 bases and J lost 2; bases outside the gene matches: 13. CDR3 in amino acids: CASSARPRDRRQETQYF. In DNA, the CDR3 is TGTGCCAGCAGCGCAAGGCCCCGGGACAGGAGACAAGAGACCCAGTACTTC.

J is TRBJ1-1 and V is TRBV29-1, with D hard to call. The V end was cut by 3 bases, the J end by 3 bases, with 14 bases between. Germline lookup yields CDR1 SQVTM and CDR2 ANQGSEA. The CDR3 is 14 residues long. The CDR3 region has the DNA TGCAGCGTTGATAGGACCCCTCAGGACACTGAAGCTTTCTTT. Translation: CSVDRTPQDTEAFF.

The chain joins TRBV5-1 to TRBJ2-5; perhaps TRBD2 as D (5 bases). V was pared by 6 bases and J by 2 bases, with 11 bases between. The CDR3 runs 13 residues. Germline values: CDR1 SGHRS, CDR2 YFSETQ. In nucleotides, the CDR3 is TGCGCCAGCACGGCGGGTACTCAAGAGACCCAGTACTTC. Its protein is CASTAGTQETQYF.

The chain carries TRBV7-2 and TRBJ1-1; a possible D gene is TRBD1 (6 bases). V shed 2 bases and J shed 6 bases, with 16 bases lying between them. CDR1 and CDR2 from the germline V gene are SGHTA and FQGNSA. The CDR3 sequence is 15 residues long. The CDR3 DNA reads TGTGCCAGCAGCTTATGGGGGCCGGGGGTCTCTGAAGCTTTCTTT. The encoded protein is CASSLWGPGVSEAFF.

This clonotype occurred many times. V and J are TRBV12-3 or TRBV12-4 and TRBJ1-4; the D gene is possibly TRBD1 (5 bases). The CDR3 is 14 amino acids. The V gene lost 2 bases and the J gene lost 8 bases, with 12 bases spanning the gap. DNA of the CDR3: TGTGCCAGCAGTTTACCAGGGTCAGGAGAAAAACTGTTTTTT. It is translated as CASSLPGSGEKLFF.

The chain combines TRBV29-1 with TRBJ2-5, with TRBD1 matching over 9 bases. V shed 0 bases, J shed 2 bases, and the junction held 7 bases outside the gene matches. CDR1 and CDR2 (germline): SQVTM, ANQGSEA. CDR3 length equals 16 residues. The CDR3 is CSVEDGDRGAQETQYF. The CDR3 bases are TGCAGCGTTGAAGATGGTGACAGGGGGGCTCAAGAGACCCAGTACTTC.